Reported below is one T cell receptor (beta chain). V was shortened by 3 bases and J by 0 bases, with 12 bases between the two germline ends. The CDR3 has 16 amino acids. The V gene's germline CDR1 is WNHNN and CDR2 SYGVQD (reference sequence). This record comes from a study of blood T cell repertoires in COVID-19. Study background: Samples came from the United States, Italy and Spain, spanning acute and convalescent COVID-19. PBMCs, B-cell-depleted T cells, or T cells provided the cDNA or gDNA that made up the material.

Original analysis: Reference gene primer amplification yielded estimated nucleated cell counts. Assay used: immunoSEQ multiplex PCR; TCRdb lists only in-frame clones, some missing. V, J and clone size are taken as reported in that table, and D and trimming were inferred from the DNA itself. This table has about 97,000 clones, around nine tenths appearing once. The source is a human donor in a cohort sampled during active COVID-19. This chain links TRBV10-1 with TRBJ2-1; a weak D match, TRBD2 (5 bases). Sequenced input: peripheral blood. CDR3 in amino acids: CASSDPGFSSYNEQFF. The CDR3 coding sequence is TGCGCCAGCAGTGACCCGGGGTTTAGCTCCTACAATGAGCAGTTCTTC.